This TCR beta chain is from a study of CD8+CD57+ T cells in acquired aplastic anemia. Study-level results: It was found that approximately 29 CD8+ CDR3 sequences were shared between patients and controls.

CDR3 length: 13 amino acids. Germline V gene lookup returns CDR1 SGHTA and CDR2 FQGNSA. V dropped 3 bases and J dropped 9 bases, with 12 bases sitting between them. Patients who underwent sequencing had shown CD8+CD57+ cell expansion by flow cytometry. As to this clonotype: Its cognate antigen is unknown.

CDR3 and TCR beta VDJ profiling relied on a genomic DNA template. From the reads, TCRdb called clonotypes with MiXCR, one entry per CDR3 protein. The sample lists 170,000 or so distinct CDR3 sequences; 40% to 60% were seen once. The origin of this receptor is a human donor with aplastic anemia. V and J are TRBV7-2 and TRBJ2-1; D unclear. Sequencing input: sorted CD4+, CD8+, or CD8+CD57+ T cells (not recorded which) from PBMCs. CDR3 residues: CASSFPPGSEQFF. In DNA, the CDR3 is TGTGCCAGCAGCTTCCCACCGGGTAGTGAGCAGTTCTTC.